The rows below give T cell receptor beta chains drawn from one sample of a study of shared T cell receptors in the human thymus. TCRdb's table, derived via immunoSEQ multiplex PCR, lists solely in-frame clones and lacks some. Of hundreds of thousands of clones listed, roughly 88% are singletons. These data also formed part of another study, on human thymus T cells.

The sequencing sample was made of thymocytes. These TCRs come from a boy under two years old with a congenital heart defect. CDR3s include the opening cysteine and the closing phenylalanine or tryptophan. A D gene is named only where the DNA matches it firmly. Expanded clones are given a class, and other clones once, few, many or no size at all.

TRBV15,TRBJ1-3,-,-,TGTGCCACCAGCAGCGGGGACACCCCCATATATTTT,CATSSGDTPIYF
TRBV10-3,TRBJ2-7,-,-,TGTGCCATCTCGGGCAGGGGCTCCTACGAGCAGTACTTC,CAISGRGSYEQYF
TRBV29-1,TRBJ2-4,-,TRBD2,TGCACCGCCTCGACTAGCGTACCCAAAAACATTCAGTACTTC,CTASTSVPKNIQYF
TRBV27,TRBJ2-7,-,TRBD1,TGTGCCAGCAGGGAGGGGACAGGGGACTACGAGCAGTACTTC,CASREGTGDYEQYF
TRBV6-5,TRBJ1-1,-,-,TGTGCCAGCAGTTACAACAGGAACACTGAAGCTTTCTTT,CASSYNRNTEAFF
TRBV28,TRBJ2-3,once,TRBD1,TGTGCCACACAGGGGGCGGGAGGCACAGATACGCAGTATTTT,CATQGAGGTDTQYF
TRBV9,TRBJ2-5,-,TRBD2,TGTGCCAGCAGCGTAGGAGTAGTGAGGACTAGGCAAGAGACCCAGTACTTC,CASSVGVVRTRQETQYF
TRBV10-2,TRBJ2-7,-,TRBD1,TGCGCCAGCAGGCGGGACAGGGGGTCCTACGAGCAGTACTTC,CASRRDRGSYEQYF
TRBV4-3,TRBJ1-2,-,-,TGCGCCAGCAGCCATACAGGGCGGGATGGCTACACCTTC,CASSHTGRDGYTF
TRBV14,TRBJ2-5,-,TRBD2,TGTGCCAGCAGCCAACTAGCGGGAGCGGGTGAGACCCAGTACTTC,CASSQLAGAGETQYF
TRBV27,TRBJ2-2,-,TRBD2,TGTGCCAGCAGTCCCCGCGGGGGCACCGGGGAGCTGTTTTTT,CASSPRGGTGELFF